This T cell receptor beta chain appears in the sequencing data of a study of blood T cell repertoires in COVID-19. The overall study: Both acute and convalescent COVID-19 samples were obtained from the United States, Italy and Spain. Sources were T cells, B-cell-depleted T cells, or PBMCs; the material itself was cDNA or gDNA.

Participants, about 18 to 89 years old, spanned under 30 US areas. Unmatched junction bases numbered 9, after V lost 5 bases and J lost 7 bases. The CDR3 covers 16 residues. CDR1 is SEHNR and CDR2 is FQNEAQ in the germline V gene (reference sequence). The method was immunoSEQ multiplex PCR; TCRdb's version includes in-frame clones alone and lacks a portion of them. In the table there are fewer than 350,000 clones, approximately 90% of which are singletons. The specimen was PBMCs or T cells enriched from blood (not recorded which). The chain uses TRBV7-9 and TRBJ2-1, with 12 bases fitting TRBD2. This TCR derives from a woman younger than 45 with acute COVID-19. CDR3 loop: CASSPTSGGSGNEQFF. DNA of the CDR3: TGTGCCAGCAGCCCGACTAGCGGGGGATCCGGAAATGAGCAGTTCTTC.